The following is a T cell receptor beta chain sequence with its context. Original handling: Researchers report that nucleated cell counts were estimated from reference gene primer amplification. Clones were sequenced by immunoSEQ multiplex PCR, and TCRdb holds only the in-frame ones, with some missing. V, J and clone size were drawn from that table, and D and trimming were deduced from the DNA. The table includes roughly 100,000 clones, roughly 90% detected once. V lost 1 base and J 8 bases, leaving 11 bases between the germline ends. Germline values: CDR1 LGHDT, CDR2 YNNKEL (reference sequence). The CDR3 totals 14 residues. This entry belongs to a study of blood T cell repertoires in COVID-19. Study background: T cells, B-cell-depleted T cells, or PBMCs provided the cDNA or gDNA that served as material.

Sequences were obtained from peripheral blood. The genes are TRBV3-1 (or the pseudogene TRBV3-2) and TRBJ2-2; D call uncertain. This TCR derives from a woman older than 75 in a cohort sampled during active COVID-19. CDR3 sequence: CASSQVRGTGELFF. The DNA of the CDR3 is TGTGCCAGCAGCCAAGTAAGAGGAACTGGGGAGCTGTTTTTT.